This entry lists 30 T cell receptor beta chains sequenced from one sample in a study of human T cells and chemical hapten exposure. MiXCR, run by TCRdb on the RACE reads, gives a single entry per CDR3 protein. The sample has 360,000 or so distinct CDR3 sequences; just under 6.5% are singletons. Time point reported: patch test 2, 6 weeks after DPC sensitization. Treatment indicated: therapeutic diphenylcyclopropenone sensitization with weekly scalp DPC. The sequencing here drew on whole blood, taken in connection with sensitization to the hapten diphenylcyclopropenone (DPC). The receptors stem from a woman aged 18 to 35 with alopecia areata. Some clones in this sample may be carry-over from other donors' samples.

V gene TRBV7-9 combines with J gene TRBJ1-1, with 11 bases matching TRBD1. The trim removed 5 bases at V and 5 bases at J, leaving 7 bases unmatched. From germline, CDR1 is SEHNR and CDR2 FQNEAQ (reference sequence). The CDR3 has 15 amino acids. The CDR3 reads CASSPEGTGGTEAFF. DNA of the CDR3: TGTGCCAGCAGCCCGGAAGGGACAGGGGGAACTGAAGCTTTCTTT.

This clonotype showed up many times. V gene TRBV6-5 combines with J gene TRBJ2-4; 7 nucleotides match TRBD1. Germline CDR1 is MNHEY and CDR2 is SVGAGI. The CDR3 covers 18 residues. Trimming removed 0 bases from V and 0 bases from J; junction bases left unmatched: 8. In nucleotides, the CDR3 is TGTGCCAGCAGTTACTCGAGAACAGGGGTACTAGCCAAAAACATTCAGTACTTC. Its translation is CASSYSRTGVLAKNIQYF.

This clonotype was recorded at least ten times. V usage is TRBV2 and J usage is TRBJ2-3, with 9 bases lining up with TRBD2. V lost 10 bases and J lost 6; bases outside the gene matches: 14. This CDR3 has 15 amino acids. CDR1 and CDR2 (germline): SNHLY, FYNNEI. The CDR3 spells CATSPQSGGHDTQYF. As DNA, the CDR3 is TGTGCCACCTCACCCCAAAGCGGGGGGCATGATACGCAGTATTTT.

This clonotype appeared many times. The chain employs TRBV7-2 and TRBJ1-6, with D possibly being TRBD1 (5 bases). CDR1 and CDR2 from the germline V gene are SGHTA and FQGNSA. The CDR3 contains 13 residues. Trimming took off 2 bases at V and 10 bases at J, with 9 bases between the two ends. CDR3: CASSLQGGSPLHF. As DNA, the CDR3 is TGTGCCAGCAGCTTACAGGGAGGCTCACCCCTCCACTTT. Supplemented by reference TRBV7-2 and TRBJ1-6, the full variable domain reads GAGVSQSPSNKVTEKGKDVELRCDPISGHTALYWYRQSLGQGLEFLIYFQGNSAPDKSGLPSDRFSAERTGGSVSTLTIQRTQQEDSAVYLCASSLQGGSPLHFGNGTRLTVT.

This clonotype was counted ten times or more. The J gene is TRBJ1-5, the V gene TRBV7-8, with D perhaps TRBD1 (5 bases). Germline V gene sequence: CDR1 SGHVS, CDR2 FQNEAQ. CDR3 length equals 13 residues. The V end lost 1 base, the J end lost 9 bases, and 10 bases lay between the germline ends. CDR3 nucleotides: TGTGCCAGCAGCTTAGAGGGGCTTGGGCCCCAGCATTTT. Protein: CASSLEGLGPQHF.

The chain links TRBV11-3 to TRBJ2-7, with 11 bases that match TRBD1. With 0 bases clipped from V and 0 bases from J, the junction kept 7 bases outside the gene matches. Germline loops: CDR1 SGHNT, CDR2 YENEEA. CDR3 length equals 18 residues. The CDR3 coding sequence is TGTGCCAGCAGCTTAGACGAAGTCGGGACAGGGGGCTCCTACGAGCAGTACTTC. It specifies CASSLDEVGTGGSYEQYF.

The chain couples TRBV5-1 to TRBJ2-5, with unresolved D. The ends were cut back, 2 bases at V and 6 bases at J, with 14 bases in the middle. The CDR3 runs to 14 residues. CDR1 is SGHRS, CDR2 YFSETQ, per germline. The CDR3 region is CASSFSSLEKTQYF. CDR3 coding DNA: TGCGCCAGCAGCTTCAGCAGTCTGGAAAAGACCCAGTACTTC.

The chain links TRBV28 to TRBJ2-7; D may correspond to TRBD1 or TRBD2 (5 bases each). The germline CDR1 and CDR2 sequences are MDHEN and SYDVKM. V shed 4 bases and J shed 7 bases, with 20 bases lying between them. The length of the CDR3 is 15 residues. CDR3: CASSSSGTGLEEQYF. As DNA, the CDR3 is TGTGCCAGCAGTTCCTCCGGGACGGGGTTGGAGGAGCAGTACTTC.

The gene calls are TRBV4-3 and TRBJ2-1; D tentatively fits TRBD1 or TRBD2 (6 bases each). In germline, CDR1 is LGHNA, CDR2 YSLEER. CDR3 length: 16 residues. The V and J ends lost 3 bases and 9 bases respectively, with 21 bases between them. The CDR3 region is CASSQNRALAGGEQFF. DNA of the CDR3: TGCGCCAGCAGCCAGAACAGGGCACTAGCTGGCGGTGAGCAGTTCTTC.

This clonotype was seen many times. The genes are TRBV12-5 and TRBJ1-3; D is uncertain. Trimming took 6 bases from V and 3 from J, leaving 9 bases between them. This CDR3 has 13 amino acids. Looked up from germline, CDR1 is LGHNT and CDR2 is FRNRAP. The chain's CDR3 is CASGGLLGNTIYF. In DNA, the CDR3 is TGTGCTAGTGGGGGCCTCCTTGGAAACACCATATATTTT.

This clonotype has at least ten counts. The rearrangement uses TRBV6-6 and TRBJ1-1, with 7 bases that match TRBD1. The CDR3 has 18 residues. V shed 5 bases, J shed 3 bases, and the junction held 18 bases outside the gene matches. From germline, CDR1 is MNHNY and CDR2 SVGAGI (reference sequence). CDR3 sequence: CASSPSGGAWREDTEAFF. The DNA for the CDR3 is TGTGCCAGCAGTCCATCAGGGGGGGCCTGGCGGGAGGACACTGAAGCTTTCTTT.

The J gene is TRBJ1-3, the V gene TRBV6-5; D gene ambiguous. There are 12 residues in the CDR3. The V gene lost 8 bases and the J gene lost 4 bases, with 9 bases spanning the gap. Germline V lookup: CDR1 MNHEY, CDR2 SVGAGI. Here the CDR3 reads CASGSSGNTIYF. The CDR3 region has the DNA TGTGCCAGCGGAAGCTCCGGAAACACCATATATTTT.

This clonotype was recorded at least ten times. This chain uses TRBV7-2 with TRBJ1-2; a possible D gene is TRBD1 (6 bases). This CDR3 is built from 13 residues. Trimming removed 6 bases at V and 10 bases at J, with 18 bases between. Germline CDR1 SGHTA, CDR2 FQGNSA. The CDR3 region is CASSMGGVKTYTF. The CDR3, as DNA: TGTGCCAGCAGTATGGGGGGCGTGAAGACCTACACCTTC.

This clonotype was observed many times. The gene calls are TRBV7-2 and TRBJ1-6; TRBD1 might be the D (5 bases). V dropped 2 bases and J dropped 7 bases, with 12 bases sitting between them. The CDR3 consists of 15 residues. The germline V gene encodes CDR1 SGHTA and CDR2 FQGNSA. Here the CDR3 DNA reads TGTGCCAGCAGCTTATTAGGAGGGGAGAATTCACCCCTCCACTTT. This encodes CASSLLGGENSPLHF. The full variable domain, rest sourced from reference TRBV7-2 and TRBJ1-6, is GAGVSQSPSNKVTEKGKDVELRCDPISGHTALYWYRQSLGQGLEFLIYFQGNSAPDKSGLPSDRFSAERTGGSVSTLTIQRTQQEDSAVYLCASSLLGGENSPLHFGNGTRLTVT.

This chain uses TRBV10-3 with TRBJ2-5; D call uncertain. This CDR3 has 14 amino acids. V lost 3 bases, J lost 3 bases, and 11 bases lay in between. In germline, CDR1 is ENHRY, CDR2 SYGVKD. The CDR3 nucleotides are TGTGCCATCAGTGATGGTTTTGTGGAAGAGACCCAGTACTTC. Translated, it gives CAISDGFVEETQYF.

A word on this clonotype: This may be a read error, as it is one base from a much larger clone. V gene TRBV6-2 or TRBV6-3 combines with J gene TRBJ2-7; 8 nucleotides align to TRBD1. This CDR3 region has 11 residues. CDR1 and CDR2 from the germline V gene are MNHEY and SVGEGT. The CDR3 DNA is TGTACCAGCAGTTTCGCACAGGGGGTGTACTTC. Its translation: CTSSFAQGVYF.

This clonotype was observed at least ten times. The CDR3 region has the DNA TGTGCCAGCAGTGAGCGGGGGGGCCTCCCAGATACGCAGTATTTT. Its protein product is CASSERGGLPDTQYF. This rearrangement joins TRBV2 to TRBJ2-3, with 9 bases lining up with TRBD2. CDR3 size: 15 residues. V lost 3 bases, J lost 4 bases, and 5 bases stayed unmatched. Germline values: CDR1 SNHLY, CDR2 FYNNEI.

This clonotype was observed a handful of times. This chain's CDR3 is CASRMQGGGANVLTF. The CDR3 bases are TGTGCCAGCAGAATGCAGGGAGGTGGGGCCAACGTCCTGACTTTC. The gene calls are TRBV28 and TRBJ2-6, with D tentatively TRBD2 (6 bases). The germline V and J ends were trimmed by 6 bases and 3 bases, with 12 bases remaining between them. This CDR3 spans 15 amino acids. Germline CDR1 is MDHEN and CDR2 is SYDVKM.

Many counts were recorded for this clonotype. DNA of the CDR3: TGTGCCAGCAGTTACCGCCCCATTGGGGATTCACCCCTCCACTTT. As protein: CASSYRPIGDSPLHF. This chain links TRBV6-5 with TRBJ1-6; D ambiguous. With 2 bases removed from V and 8 bases from J, the gap between germline ends came to 13 bases. The CDR3 contains 15 residues. Per the germline V gene, CDR1 is MNHEY and CDR2 is SVGAGI.

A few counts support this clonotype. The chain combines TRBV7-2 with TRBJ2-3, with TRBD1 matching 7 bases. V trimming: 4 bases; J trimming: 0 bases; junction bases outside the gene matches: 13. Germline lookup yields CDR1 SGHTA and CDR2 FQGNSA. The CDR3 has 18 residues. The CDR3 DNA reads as TGTGCCAGCAGCTCCCAACGACAGGGACCCACTAGCACAGATACGCAGTATTTT. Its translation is CASSSQRQGPTSTDTQYF.

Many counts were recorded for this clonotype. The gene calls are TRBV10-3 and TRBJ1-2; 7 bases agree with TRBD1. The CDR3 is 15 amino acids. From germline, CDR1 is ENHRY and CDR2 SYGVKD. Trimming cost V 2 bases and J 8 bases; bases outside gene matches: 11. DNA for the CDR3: TGTGCCATCAGTGAGGAAGAGACAGGGCGTGTGGGCTACACCTTC. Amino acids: CAISEEETGRVGYTF.

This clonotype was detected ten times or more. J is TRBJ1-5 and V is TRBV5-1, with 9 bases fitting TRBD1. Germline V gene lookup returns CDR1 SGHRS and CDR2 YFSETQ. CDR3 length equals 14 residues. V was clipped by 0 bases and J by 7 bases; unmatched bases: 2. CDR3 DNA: TGCGCCAGCAGCTTGGAGGGGACAGGGCAGCCCCAGCATTTT. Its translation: CASSLEGTGQPQHF.

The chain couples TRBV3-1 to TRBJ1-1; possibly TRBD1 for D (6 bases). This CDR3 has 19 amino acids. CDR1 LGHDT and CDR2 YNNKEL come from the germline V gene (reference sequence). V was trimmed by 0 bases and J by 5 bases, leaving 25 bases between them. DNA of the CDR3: TGTGCCAGCAGCCAAGACCACCCATCAGGGGTATTGTTTGGGACTGAAGCTTTCTTT. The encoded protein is CASSQDHPSGVLFGTEAFF.

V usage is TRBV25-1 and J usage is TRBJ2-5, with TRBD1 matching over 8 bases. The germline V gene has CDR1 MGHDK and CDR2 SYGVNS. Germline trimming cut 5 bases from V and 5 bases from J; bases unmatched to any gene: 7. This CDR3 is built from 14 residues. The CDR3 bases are TGTGCCAGCAGTTATCAGGGGGCTGGTGAGACCCAGTACTTC. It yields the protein CASSYQGAGETQYF. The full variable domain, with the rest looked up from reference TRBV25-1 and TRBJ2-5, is EADIYQTPRYLVIGTGKKITLECSQTMGHDKMYWYQQDPGMELHLIHYSYGVNSTEKGDLSSESTVSRIRTEHFPLTLESARPSHTSQYLCASSYQGAGETQYFGPGTRLLVL.

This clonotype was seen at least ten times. The CDR3 is CASSSDRAVRDNSPLHF. CDR3 nucleotides: TGTGCCAGCAGTTCAGACCGGGCCGTAAGGGACAATTCACCCCTCCACTTT. V gene TRBV27 combines with J gene TRBJ1-6, with D possibly matching TRBD1 (5 bases). Trimming removed 4 bases from V and 7 bases from J, with 20 bases in between. The CDR3 has 17 residues. Germline V gene lookup returns CDR1 MNHEY and CDR2 SMNVEV (reference sequence).

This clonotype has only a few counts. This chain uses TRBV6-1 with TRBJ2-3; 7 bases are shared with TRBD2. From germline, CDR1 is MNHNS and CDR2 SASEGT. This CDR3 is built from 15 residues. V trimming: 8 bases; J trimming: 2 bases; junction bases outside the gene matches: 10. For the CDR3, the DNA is TGTGCCAGCGGGCCGGCTAGCGGAATCACAGATACGCAGTATTTT. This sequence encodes CASGPASGITDTQYF.

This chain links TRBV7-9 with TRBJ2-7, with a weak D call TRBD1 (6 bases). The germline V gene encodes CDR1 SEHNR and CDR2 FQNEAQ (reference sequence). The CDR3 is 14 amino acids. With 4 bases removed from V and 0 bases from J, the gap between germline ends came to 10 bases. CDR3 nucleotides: TGTGCCAGCAGCTCTATGGACAGCTCCTACGAGCAGTACTTC. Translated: CASSSMDSSYEQYF.

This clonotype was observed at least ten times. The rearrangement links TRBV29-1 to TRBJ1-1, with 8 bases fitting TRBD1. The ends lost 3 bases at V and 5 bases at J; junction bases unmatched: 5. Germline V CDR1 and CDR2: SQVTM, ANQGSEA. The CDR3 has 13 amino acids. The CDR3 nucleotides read TGCAGCGTTGATCAGGGGGCGCCTACTGAAGCTTTCTTT. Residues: CSVDQGAPTEAFF.

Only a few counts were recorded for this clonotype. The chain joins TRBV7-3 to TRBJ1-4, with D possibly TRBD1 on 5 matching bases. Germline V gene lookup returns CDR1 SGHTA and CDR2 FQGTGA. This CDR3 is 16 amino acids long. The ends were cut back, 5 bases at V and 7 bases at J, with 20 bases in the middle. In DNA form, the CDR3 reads TGTGCCAGCAGCCCAACTGGGACCCTGGTCGGTGAAAAACTGTTTTTT. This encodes CASSPTGTLVGEKLFF.

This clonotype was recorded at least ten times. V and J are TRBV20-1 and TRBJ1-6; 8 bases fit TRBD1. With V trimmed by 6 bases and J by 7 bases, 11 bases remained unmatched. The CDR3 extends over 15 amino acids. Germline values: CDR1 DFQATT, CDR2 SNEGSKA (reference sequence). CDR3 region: CSAMTGALGNSPLHF. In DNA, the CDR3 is TGCAGTGCCATGACAGGGGCACTGGGAAATTCACCCCTCCACTTT.